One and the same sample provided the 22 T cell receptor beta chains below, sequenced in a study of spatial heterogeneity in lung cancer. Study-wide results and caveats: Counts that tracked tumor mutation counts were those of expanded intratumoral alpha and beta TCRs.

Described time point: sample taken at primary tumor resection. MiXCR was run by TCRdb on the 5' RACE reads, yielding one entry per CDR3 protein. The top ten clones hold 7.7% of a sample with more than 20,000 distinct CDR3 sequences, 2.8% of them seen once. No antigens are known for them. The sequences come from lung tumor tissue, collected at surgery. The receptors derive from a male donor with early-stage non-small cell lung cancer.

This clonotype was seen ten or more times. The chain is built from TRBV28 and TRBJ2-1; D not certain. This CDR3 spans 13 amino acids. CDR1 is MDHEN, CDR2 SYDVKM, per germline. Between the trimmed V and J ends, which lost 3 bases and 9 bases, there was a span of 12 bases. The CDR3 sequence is CASSLSPLGEQFF. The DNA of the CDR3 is TGTGCCAGCAGTTTGTCACCCCTGGGTGAGCAGTTCTTC.

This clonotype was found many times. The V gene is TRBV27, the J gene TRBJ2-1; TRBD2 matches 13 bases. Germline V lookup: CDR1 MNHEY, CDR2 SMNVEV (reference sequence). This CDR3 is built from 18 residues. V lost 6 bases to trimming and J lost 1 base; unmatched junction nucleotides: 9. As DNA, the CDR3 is TGTGCCAGCAGGCGGACTAGCGGGAGCTTCGAGTCCTACAATGAGCAGTTCTTC. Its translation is CASRRTSGSFESYNEQFF.

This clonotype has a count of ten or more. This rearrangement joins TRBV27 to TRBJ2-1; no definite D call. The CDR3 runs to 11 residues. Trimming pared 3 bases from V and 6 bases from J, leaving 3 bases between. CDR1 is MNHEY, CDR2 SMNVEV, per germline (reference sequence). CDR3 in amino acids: CASSFINEQFF. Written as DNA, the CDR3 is TGTGCCAGCAGTTTTATCAATGAGCAGTTCTTC.

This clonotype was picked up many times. The chain's CDR3 is CASSPSGRLAGELFF. In nucleotides, the CDR3 is TGTGCCAGTTCACCGAGCGGGAGGTTGGCCGGGGAGCTGTTTTTT. The V and J genes are TRBV7-9 and TRBJ2-2; 9 nucleotides align to TRBD2. The CDR3 has 15 residues. Germline V gene sequence: CDR1 SEHNR, CDR2 FQNEAQ (reference sequence). Unmatched junction bases numbered 11, after V lost 9 bases and J lost 6 bases.

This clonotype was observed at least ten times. The CDR3 loop is CASSLREGGVDTQYF. The CDR3 nucleotides read TGTGCCAGCAGCCTCCGGGAGGGGGGCGTGGATACGCAGTATTTT. This sequence joins TRBV6-1 and TRBJ2-3; 8 bases fit TRBD2. The CDR3 length is 15 residues. Germline CDR1 and CDR2: MNHNS and SASEGT. With V trimmed by 6 bases and J by 6 bases, 11 bases remained unmatched.

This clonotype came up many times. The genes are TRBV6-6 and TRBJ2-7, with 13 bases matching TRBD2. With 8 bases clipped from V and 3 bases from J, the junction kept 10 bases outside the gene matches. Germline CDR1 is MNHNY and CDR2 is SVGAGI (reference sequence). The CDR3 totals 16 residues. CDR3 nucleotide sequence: TGTGCCAGCGGGGGACTAGCGGGACCTTTAGGCTACGAGCAGTACTTC. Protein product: CASGGLAGPLGYEQYF.

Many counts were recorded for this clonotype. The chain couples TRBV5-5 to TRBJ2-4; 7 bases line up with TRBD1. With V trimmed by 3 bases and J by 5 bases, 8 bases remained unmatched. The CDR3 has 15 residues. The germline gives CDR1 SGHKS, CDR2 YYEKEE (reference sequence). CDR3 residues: CASSSEGDRENIQYF. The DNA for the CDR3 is TGTGCCAGCAGCTCCGAAGGGGACAGAGAAAACATTCAGTACTTC. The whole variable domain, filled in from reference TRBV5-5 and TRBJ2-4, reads DAGVTQSPTHLIKTRGQQVTLRCSPISGHKSVSWYQQVLGQGPQFIFQYYEKEERGRGNFPDRFSARQFPNYSSELNVNALLLGDSALYLCASSSEGDRENIQYFGAGTRLSVL.

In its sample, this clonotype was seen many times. The CDR3 DNA reads as TGTGCCAGCAGTCTCCAACCTGGACAGCAAGAGACCCAGTACTTC. It codes for CASSLQPGQQETQYF. V is TRBV6-6 and J is TRBJ2-5, with D maybe TRBD1 (6 bases). Germline loops: CDR1 MNHNY, CDR2 SVGAGI (reference sequence). There are 15 residues in the CDR3. The V end was cut by 5 bases, the J end by 2 bases, with 15 bases between.

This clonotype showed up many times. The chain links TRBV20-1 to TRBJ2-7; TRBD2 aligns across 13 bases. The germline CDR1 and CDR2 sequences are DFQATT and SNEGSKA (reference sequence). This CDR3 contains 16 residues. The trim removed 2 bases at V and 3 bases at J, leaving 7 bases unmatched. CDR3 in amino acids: CSARTGLAGTFYEQYF. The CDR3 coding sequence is TGCAGTGCTAGAACGGGACTAGCGGGAACTTTCTACGAGCAGTACTTC.

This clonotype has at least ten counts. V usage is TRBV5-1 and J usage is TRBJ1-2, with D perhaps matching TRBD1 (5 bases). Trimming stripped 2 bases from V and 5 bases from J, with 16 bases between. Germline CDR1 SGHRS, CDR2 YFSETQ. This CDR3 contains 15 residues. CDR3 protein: CASSLHTGTDYGYTF. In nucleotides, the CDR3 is TGCGCCAGCAGCTTACACACCGGGACTGATTATGGCTACACCTTC.

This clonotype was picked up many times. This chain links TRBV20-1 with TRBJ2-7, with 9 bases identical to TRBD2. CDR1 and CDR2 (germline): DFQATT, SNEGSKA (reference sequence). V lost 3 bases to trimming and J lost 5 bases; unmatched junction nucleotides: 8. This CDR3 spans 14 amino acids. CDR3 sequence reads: CSASRAGGPDEQYF. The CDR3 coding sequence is TGCAGTGCTAGCAGGGCGGGAGGGCCGGACGAGCAGTACTTC.

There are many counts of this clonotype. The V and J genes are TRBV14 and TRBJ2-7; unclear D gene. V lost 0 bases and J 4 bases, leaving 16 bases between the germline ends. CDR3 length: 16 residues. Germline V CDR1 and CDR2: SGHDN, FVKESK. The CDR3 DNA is TGTGCCAGCAGCCAAGAAGGATACCAACACCGATACGAGCAGTACTTC. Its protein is CASSQEGYQHRYEQYF. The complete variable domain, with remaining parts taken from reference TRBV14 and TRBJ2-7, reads EAGVTQFPSHSVIEKGQTVTLRCDPISGHDNLYWYRRVMGKEIKFLLHFVKESKQDESGMPNNRFLAERTGGTYSTLKVQPAELEDSGVYFCASSQEGYQHRYEQYFGPGTRLTVT.

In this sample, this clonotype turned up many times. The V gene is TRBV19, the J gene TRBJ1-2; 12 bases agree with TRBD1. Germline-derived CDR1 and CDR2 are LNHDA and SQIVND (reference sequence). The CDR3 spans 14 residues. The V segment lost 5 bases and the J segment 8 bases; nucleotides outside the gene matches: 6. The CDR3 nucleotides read TGTGCCAGTAGTGCCCCCGGGACAGGGGGCGGCTACACCTTC. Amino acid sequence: CASSAPGTGGGYTF.

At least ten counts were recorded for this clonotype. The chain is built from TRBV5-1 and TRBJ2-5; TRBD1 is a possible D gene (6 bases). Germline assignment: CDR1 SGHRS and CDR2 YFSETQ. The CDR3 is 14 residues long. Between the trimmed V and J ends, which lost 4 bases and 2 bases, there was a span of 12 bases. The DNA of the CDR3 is TGCGCCAGCAGCCCCTCTGGGACACAAGAGACCCAGTACTTC. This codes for CASSPSGTQETQYF.

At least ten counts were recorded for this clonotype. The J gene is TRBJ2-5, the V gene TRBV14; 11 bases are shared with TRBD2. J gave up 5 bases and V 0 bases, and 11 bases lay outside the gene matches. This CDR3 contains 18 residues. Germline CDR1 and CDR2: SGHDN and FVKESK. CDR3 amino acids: CASSQDFRSSGRFETQYF. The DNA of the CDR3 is TGTGCCAGCAGCCAAGATTTTCGGTCTAGCGGGAGGTTTGAGACCCAGTACTTC.

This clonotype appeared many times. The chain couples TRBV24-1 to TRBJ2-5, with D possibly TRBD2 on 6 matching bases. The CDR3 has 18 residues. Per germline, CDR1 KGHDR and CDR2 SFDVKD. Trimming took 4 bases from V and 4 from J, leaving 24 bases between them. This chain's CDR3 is CATSEGGFGRVTSETQYF. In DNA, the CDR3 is TGTGCCACCAGTGAGGGGGGTTTCGGTAGGGTTACATCAGAGACCCAGTACTTC.

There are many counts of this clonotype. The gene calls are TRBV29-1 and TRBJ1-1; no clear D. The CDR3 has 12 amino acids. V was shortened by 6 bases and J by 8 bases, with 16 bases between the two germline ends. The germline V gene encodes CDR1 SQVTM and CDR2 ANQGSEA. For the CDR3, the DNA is TGCAGCGTCGTGGGAGCTAGCAGGGAAGCTTTCTTT. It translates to CSVVGASREAFF.

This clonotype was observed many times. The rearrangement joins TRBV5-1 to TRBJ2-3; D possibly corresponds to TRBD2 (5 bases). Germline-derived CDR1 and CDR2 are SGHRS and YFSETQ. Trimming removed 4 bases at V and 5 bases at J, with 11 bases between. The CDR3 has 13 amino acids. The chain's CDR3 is CASSRGRGDTQYF. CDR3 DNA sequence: TGCGCCAGCAGCCGGGGTAGAGGAGATACGCAGTATTTT.

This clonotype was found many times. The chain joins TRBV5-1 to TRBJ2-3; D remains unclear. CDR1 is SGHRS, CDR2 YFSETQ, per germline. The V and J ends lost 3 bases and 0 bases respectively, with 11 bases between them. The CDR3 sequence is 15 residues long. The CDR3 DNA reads TGCGCCAGCAGCTATAACCTGGGCAGCACAGATACGCAGTATTTT. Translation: CASSYNLGSTDTQYF.

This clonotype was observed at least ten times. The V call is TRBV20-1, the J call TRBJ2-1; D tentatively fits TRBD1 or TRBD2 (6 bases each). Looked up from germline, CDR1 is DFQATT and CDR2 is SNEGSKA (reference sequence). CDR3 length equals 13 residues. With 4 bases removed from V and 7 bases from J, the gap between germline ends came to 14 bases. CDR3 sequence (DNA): TGCAGTGCTAAAGTTCCGGGGGCGAATGAGCAGTTCTTC. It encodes CSAKVPGANEQFF.

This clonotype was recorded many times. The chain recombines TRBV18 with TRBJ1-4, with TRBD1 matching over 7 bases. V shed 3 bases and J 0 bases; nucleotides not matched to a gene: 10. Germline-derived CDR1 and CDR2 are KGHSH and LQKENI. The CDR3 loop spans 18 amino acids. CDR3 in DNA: TGTGCCAGCTCACCCACCCTACAGGGGCATGCAACTAATGAAAAACTGTTTTTT. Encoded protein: CASSPTLQGHATNEKLFF.

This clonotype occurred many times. The CDR3 DNA follows: TGTGCCACCTCCCGGACAAGCAACACTGAAGCTTTCTTT. Residues: CATSRTSNTEAFF. This sequence joins TRBV7-9 and TRBJ1-1, with D possibly being TRBD1 (5 bases). The CDR3 is made up of 13 amino acids. V was trimmed by 10 bases and J by 2 bases, leaving 14 bases between them. In germline, CDR1 is SEHNR, CDR2 FQNEAQ (reference sequence).